These 30 T cell receptor beta chains were all obtained from the same sample, sequenced in a study of blood T cells in healthy people across ages. A sample-barcoded 5' primer and a J-beta primer mix were used in a second PCR of roughly 7 to 11 cycles. TCRdb re-derived calls from the 5' RACE reads in MiXCR, one entry per CDR3 protein. The sample consists of hundreds of thousands of distinct CDR3 sequences, over 20% of them appearing once. Sample: blood. The receptors here all came from a man between 65 and 85 years old in good health.

This clonotype was found a few times. The V and J genes are TRBV4-2 and TRBJ1-1; D gene uncertain. V was cut by 0 bases and J by 0 bases, with 8 bases left in between. Germline CDR1 is LGHNA and CDR2 is YNFKEQ. The CDR3 is made up of 15 amino acids. The CDR3 DNA is TGTGCCAGCAGCCAAGATCAGCAGCTGAACACTGAAGCTTTCTTT. This sequence encodes CASSQDQQLNTEAFF.

This CDR3 reads CSASKTGTRKRGEKLFF. CDR3 sequence (DNA): TGCAGTGCTAGCAAGACAGGGACCAGAAAGAGAGGAGAAAAACTGTTTTTT. This chain links TRBV20-1 with TRBJ1-4; 7 bases align to TRBD1. With V trimmed by 3 bases and J by 8 bases, 18 bases remained unmatched. The CDR3 has 17 residues. Per the germline V gene, CDR1 is DFQATT and CDR2 is SNEGSKA (reference sequence).

V is TRBV19 and J is TRBJ2-7; a possible D gene is TRBD1 (6 bases). The CDR3 has 14 residues. Looked up from germline, CDR1 is LNHDA and CDR2 is SQIVND (reference sequence). The V gene lost 6 bases and the J gene lost 0 bases, with 12 bases spanning the gap. CDR3 DNA sequence: TGTGCCAGTAGCGGACAGACAAGCTCCTACGAGCAGTACTTC. The encoded protein is CASSGQTSSYEQYF.

This chain links TRBV6-1 with TRBJ2-1; 11 bases are a match to TRBD1. Germline V gene lookup returns CDR1 MNHNS and CDR2 SASEGT. The CDR3 runs 16 residues. The V segment lost 2 bases and the J segment 7 bases; nucleotides outside the gene matches: 7. CDR3 sequence: CASSEPGQGEKNEQFF. In nucleotides, the CDR3 is TGTGCCAGCAGTGAACCGGGACAGGGGGAGAAAAATGAGCAGTTCTTC.

The rearrangement links TRBV5-1 to TRBJ2-1, with 10 bases identical to TRBD2. The germline gives CDR1 SGHRS, CDR2 YFSETQ. V gave up 1 base and J gave up 6 bases; unmatched junction bases: 4. This CDR3 comprises 15 residues. The CDR3 bases are TGCGCCAGCAGCTTGATGTCTAGCGGGAGCAATGAGCAGTTCTTC. Translating it yields CASSLMSSGSNEQFF.

This clonotype was found once. The chain links TRBV20-1 to TRBJ2-3; possibly TRBD1 for D (5 bases). V lost 4 bases, J lost 4 bases, and 9 bases lay in between. The length of the CDR3 is 12 residues. CDR1 is DFQATT, CDR2 SNEGSKA, per germline (reference sequence). The chain's CDR3 is CSAIIGADTQYF. The CDR3 nucleotides are TGCAGTGCTATCATAGGGGCAGATACGCAGTATTTT.

Only a few counts were recorded for this clonotype. J is TRBJ1-1 and V is TRBV29-1; TRBD1 is a possible D gene (6 bases). Per germline, CDR1 SQVTM and CDR2 ANQGSEA. The length of the CDR3 is 13 residues. V dropped 5 bases and J dropped 3 bases, with 13 bases sitting between them. The DNA of the CDR3 is TGCAGCGTTTACAGGGTTGAGGACACTGAAGCTTTCTTT. It codes for CSVYRVEDTEAFF. Based on the CDR3 plus reference TRBV29-1 and TRBJ1-1, the full variable domain is SAVISQKPSRDICQRGTSLTIQCQVDSQVTMMFWYRQQPGQSLTLIATANQGSEATYESGFVIDKFPISRPNLTFSTLTVSNMSPEDSSIYLCSVYRVEDTEAFFGQGTRLTVV.

This clonotype occurred a few times. This chain links TRBV10-1 with TRBJ2-1; 11 positions match TRBD2. From germline, CDR1 is WNHNN and CDR2 SYGVQD (reference sequence). The CDR3 sequence is 18 residues long. The junction had 10 bases not matched to a gene; V was cut back by 6 bases and J by 0 bases. The CDR3 is CASSGVIAGGSSYNEQFF. CDR3 DNA sequence: TGCGCCAGCAGCGGAGTGATAGCGGGGGGGAGCTCCTACAATGAGCAGTTCTTC.

This clonotype was detected only a few times. The rearrangement uses TRBV5-1 and TRBJ2-5; the match to TRBD1 covers 7 bases. The CDR3 length is 16 residues. Germline V gives CDR1 SGHRS, CDR2 YFSETQ. V dropped 6 bases and J dropped 3; count of bases not matched to a gene: 14. CDR3 coding DNA: TGCGCCAGCACCAAAGAACCGGGACAGATTAAAGAGACCCAGTACTTC. Protein: CASTKEPGQIKETQYF.

The chain joins TRBV3-1 to TRBJ2-7, with 7 bases identical to TRBD1. CDR3 size: 13 residues. Trimming took 4 bases from V and 8 from J; bases not matched to a gene: 8. Germline V CDR1 and CDR2: LGHDT, YNNKEL (reference sequence). This chain's CDR3 is CASSRLQGNQQYF. CDR3 sequence (DNA): TGTGCCAGCAGCCGACTACAGGGGAATCAGCAGTACTTC.

The chain recombines TRBV29-1 with TRBJ2-1; 13 nucleotides align to TRBD2. With V trimmed by 7 bases and J by 7 bases, 7 bases remained unmatched. This CDR3 comprises 14 residues. Germline CDR1 reads SQVTM; CDR2 reads ANQGSEA. The CDR3 spells CSAGTSGIRNEQFF. DNA of the CDR3: TGCAGCGCTGGGACTAGCGGGATTAGGAATGAGCAGTTCTTC.

The chain has TRBV20-1 and TRBJ1-2; TRBD1 aligns across 7 bases. Germline values: CDR1 DFQATT, CDR2 SNEGSKA (reference sequence). There are 15 residues in the CDR3. V was clipped by 6 bases and J by 4 bases; unmatched bases: 14. The CDR3 region has the DNA TGCAGTGCCTACACCAACCCGACAGGGATCTATGGCTACACCTTC. This encodes CSAYTNPTGIYGYTF.

Worth noting for this clonotype: The junction and the germline gene differ at one end; a read error may be behind it. This chain uses TRBV6-5 with TRBJ2-7; TRBD1 matches at 9 bases. The CDR3 spans 14 residues. Germline V gives CDR1 MNHEY, CDR2 SVGAGI. The CDR3 DNA reads TGTGTCAGCAGTTACTCGACAGGGGGGAACGAGCAGTACTTC. Amino acid sequence: CVSSYSTGGNEQYF.

The gene calls are TRBV28 and TRBJ2-2; 11 nucleotides match TRBD1. This CDR3 contains 13 residues. The germline gives CDR1 MDHEN, CDR2 SYDVKM. V lost 8 bases and J lost 7; bases outside the gene matches: 3. The CDR3 DNA is TGTGCCAGCTCGGGACAGGGGGTCGGGGAGCTGTTTTTT. Amino acid sequence: CASSGQGVGELFF.

V usage is TRBV7-2 and J usage is TRBJ2-3, with D perhaps TRBD1 (5 bases). The CDR3 has 12 amino acids. Trimming shortened V by 1 base and J by 8 bases, and 7 bases separated the two germline ends. Germline loops: CDR1 SGHTA, CDR2 FQGNSA. CDR3 protein: CASSLGRVTQYF. As DNA, the CDR3 is TGTGCCAGCAGCTTAGGCAGGGTTACGCAGTATTTT.

This clonotype occurred a few times. The germline gene is not matched at one end of the junction; a read error may be the cause. V usage is TRBV7-3 and J usage is TRBJ2-2, with TRBD2 matching 8 bases. The CDR3 sequence is 16 residues long. Germline assignment: CDR1 SGHTA and CDR2 FQGTGA. The DNA for the CDR3 is TGTGCCAGCACCCTAAATAGCGGGACGAACACCGGGGAGCTATTTTTT. Protein sequence: CASTLNSGTNTGELFF.

This clonotype was counted a few times. This rearrangement joins TRBV5-1 to TRBJ2-7; D is unclear. V lost 4 bases and J lost 7, with 12 bases in between. The CDR3 covers 12 residues. Germline V lookup: CDR1 SGHRS, CDR2 YFSETQ. CDR3 DNA: TGCGCCAGCAGCCTCGGACGTTGGGAGCAGTACTTC. As protein: CASSLGRWEQYF. The complete variable domain, with remaining parts taken from reference TRBV5-1 and TRBJ2-7, reads KAGVTQTPRYLIKTRGQQVTLSCSPISGHRSVSWYQQTPGQGLQFLFEYFSETQRNKGNFPGRFSGRQFSNSRSEMNVSTLELGDSALYLCASSLGRWEQYFGPGTRLTVT.

This clonotype was detected a few times. The V and J genes are TRBV6-6 and TRBJ2-1; D assignment may be TRBD1 or TRBD2 (5 bases each). The CDR3 runs 15 residues. Germline CDR1 and CDR2: MNHNY and SVGAGI (reference sequence). The V and J ends lost 6 bases and 5 bases respectively, with 17 bases between them. The DNA of the CDR3 is TGTGCCAGCAGGACCCTCGGGACCCACAACAATGAGCAGTTCTTC. This codes for CASRTLGTHNNEQFF.

V is TRBV3-1 and J is TRBJ2-3, with 7 bases lining up with TRBD1. CDR3 length equals 15 residues. V lost 6 bases and J lost 1; bases outside the gene matches: 7. Germline V gene lookup returns CDR1 LGHDT and CDR2 YNNKEL (reference sequence). The chain's CDR3 is CASSSRGTGTDTQYF. The CDR3 DNA reads as TGTGCCAGCAGTTCCAGGGGGACGGGCACAGATACGCAGTATTTT.

Ten or more counts support this clonotype. V and J are TRBV24-1 and TRBJ2-3; D is perhaps TRBD1 (5 bases). CDR3 length: 17 amino acids. CDR1 and CDR2 from the germline V gene are KGHDR and SFDVKD. Trimming removed 3 bases from V and 1 base from J, with 16 bases in between. The CDR3 DNA reads TGTGCCACCAGTGATGCCTCATGGGAAGGGGGCACAGATACGCAGTATTTT. Protein sequence: CATSDASWEGGTDTQYF.

This clonotype came up once. This rearrangement joins TRBV7-9 to TRBJ1-2; D perhaps matches TRBD1 (5 bases). CDR3 length equals 16 residues. Trimming stripped 4 bases from V and 0 bases from J, with 15 bases between. CDR1 is SEHNR and CDR2 is FQNEAQ in the germline V gene (reference sequence). CDR3 sequence (DNA): TGTGCCAGCAGCTCGGCTATCCGGGACCCTAACTATGGCTACACCTTC. Protein sequence: CASSSAIRDPNYGYTF. Variable domain in full (rest from reference TRBV7-9 and TRBJ1-2): DTGVSQNPRHKITKRGQNVTFRCDPISEHNRLYWYRQTLGQGPEFLTYFQNEAQLEKSRLLSDRFSAERPKGSFSTLEIQRTEQGDSAMYLCASSSAIRDPNYGYTFGSGTRLTVV.

This clonotype was seen more than once but under ten times. The rearrangement joins TRBV29-1 to TRBJ1-4; TRBD1 agrees at 7 bases. The ends lost 5 bases at V and 8 bases at J; junction bases unmatched: 11. Germline loops: CDR1 SQVTM, CDR2 ANQGSEA. The CDR3 totals 14 residues. In DNA form, the CDR3 reads TGCAGCGTTCGGACAGAGGGGGCGAGGGAAAAACTGTTTTTT. Protein product: CSVRTEGAREKLFF.

A few counts support this clonotype. The chain combines TRBV7-2 with TRBJ2-1; 16 nucleotides agree with TRBD2. Germline CDR1 reads SGHTA; CDR2 reads FQGNSA. With V trimmed by 3 bases and J by 6 bases, 8 bases remained unmatched. This CDR3 is 18 amino acids long. CDR3 amino acids: CASSLLGTSGRAGNEQFF. In DNA form, the CDR3 reads TGTGCCAGCAGCTTGTTAGGGACTAGCGGGAGGGCGGGCAATGAGCAGTTCTTC.

This chain connects TRBV20-1 to TRBJ1-5; D unclear. The V and J ends lost 0 bases and 0 bases respectively, with 12 bases between them. The CDR3 runs to 16 residues. Germline CDR1 is DFQATT and CDR2 is SNEGSKA (reference sequence). The CDR3 protein is CSARDGSRVSNQPQHF. The CDR3, as DNA: TGCAGTGCTAGAGATGGGTCCAGAGTTAGCAATCAGCCCCAGCATTTT.

The chain couples TRBV12-3 or TRBV12-4 to TRBJ2-3; D is possibly TRBD2 (7 bases). There are 15 residues in the CDR3. V was clipped by 2 bases and J by 5 bases, with 14 bases between them. CDR3: CASSLSGGQEDTQYF. Written as DNA, the CDR3 is TGTGCCAGCAGTTTATCGGGGGGCCAGGAAGATACGCAGTATTTT.

The rearrangement joins TRBV7-6 to TRBJ1-6; D is unclear. V shed 0 bases and J shed 0 bases, with 18 bases lying between them. The CDR3 is 20 amino acids. Germline V gives CDR1 SGHVS, CDR2 FNYEAQ. The CDR3 sequence: CASSLASPQTRSSYNSPLHF. Here the CDR3 DNA reads TGTGCCAGCAGCTTAGCATCCCCACAGACAAGGAGCTCCTATAATTCACCCCTCCACTTT.

The genes are TRBV28 and TRBJ2-2; D uncertain. Deletions cut 4 bases from V and 5 bases from J, with 14 bases between. The CDR3 has 15 amino acids. Germline lookup yields CDR1 MDHEN and CDR2 SYDVKM. CDR3 sequence (DNA): TGTGCCAGCAGTTGGGCAGACGGTTTAACCGGGGAGCTGTTTTTT. This encodes CASSWADGLTGELFF.

The genes are TRBV6-2 or TRBV6-3 and TRBJ2-1; TRBD2 agrees at 9 bases. With 7 bases clipped from V and 10 bases from J, the junction kept 11 bases outside the gene matches. This CDR3 contains 14 residues. Germline CDR1 reads MNHEY; CDR2 reads SVGEGT. In nucleotides, the CDR3 is TGTGCCAGCATCATAGGGGGACTAGCTTCGGAGCAGTTCTTC. This codes for CASIIGGLASEQFF.

The chain is built from TRBV11-3 and TRBJ2-5, with D possibly matching TRBD2 (5 bases). This CDR3 has 14 amino acids. V lost 5 bases, J lost 0 bases, and 10 bases lay in between. Germline-derived CDR1 and CDR2 are SGHNT and YENEEA. The CDR3 sequence is CASSRRVNQETQYF. CDR3 nucleotide sequence: TGTGCCAGCAGCCGGCGGGTGAACCAAGAGACCCAGTACTTC.

The sample holds one count of this clonotype. The V gene is TRBV12-3 or TRBV12-4, the J gene TRBJ2-5, with D unclear. Between the trimmed V and J ends, which lost 6 bases and 3 bases, there was a span of 8 bases. The CDR3 is 12 amino acids. The CDR3 loop is CASRVREETQYF. The CDR3 DNA sequence: TGTGCCAGCAGAGTCAGAGAAGAGACCCAGTACTTC.